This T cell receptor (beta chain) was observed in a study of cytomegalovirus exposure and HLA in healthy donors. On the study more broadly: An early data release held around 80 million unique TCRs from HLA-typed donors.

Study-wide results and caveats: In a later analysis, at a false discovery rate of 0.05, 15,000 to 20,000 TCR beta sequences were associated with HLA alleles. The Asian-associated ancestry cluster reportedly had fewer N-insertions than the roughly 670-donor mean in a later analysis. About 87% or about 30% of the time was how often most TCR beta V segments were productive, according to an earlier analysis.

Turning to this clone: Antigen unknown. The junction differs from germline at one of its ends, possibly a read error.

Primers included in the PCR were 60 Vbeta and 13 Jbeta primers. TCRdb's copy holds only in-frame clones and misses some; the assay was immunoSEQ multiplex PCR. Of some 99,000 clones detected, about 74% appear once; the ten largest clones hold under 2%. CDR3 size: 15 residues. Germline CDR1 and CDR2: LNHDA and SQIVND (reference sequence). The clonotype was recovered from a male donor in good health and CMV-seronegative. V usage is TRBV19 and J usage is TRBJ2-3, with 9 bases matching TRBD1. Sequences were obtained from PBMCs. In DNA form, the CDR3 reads TGTGCCAGTAGTATAGGACAGGGGGGCACATATACGCAGTATTTT. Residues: CASSIGQGGTYTQYF.